These 29 T cell receptor beta chains were all obtained from the same sample, sequenced in a study of T cells in Graves' hyperthyroidism and ophthalmopathy. TCR beta CDR3 regions were amplified from RNA transcripts. TCR CDR3 regions were first amplified by RT-PCR with HTBI primers. A single record per CDR3 protein comes from TCRdb applying MiXCR to the multiplex PCR reads. The data show about 290,000 distinct CDR3 sequences, about 14% seen once. Sequencing was done on a sample of blood. The receptors derive from a woman in her thirties with Graves' hyperthyroidism that later progressed to Graves' ophthalmopathy.

A few counts support this clonotype. V is TRBV19 and J is TRBJ1-5; D ambiguous. Per the germline V gene, CDR1 is LNHDA and CDR2 is SQIVND (reference sequence). The length of the CDR3 is 13 residues. V lost 2 bases and J lost 7, with 9 bases in between. The CDR3 sequence: CASSISGRQPQHF. The CDR3 DNA reads TGTGCCAGTAGTATATCGGGTAGGCAGCCCCAGCATTTT. Full variable domain (remainder filled in from reference TRBV19 and TRBJ1-5): DGGITQSPKYLFRKEGQNVTLSCEQNLNHDAMYWYRQDPGQGLRLIYYSQIVNDFQKGDIAEGYSVSREKKESFPLTVTSAQKNPTAFYLCASSISGRQPQHFGDGTRLSIL.

This clonotype showed up many times. This chain links TRBV12-3 or TRBV12-4 with TRBJ1-5; tentatively, D is TRBD1 (5 bases). This CDR3 has 14 amino acids. V lost 5 bases and J 6 bases, leaving 14 bases between the germline ends. CDR3 sequence (DNA): TGTGCCAGCAGTCCCCCGTTGGGGGTTCAGCCCCAGCATTTT. Protein sequence: CASSPPLGVQPQHF.

V and J are TRBV5-1 and TRBJ2-1, with 8 positions matching TRBD2. Trimming at V came to 0 bases and at J to 9 bases, leaving 11 bases not matched to a gene. Looked up from germline, CDR1 is SGHRS and CDR2 is YFSETQ. The CDR3 extends over 16 amino acids. CDR3 amino acids: CASSLGTSGDVGEQFF. CDR3 DNA sequence: TGCGCCAGCAGCTTGGGCACTAGCGGAGATGTGGGTGAGCAGTTCTTC. Full variable domain (outside the CDR3, taken from reference TRBV5-1 and TRBJ2-1): KAGVTQTPRYLIKTRGQQVTLSCSPISGHRSVSWYQQTPGQGLQFLFEYFSETQRNKGNFPGRFSGRQFSNSRSEMNVSTLELGDSALYLCASSLGTSGDVGEQFFGPGTRLTVL.

Comment on this clonotype: A much more abundant neighbour one base away suggests this may be a read error. J is TRBJ2-3 and V is TRBV7-2, with TRBD2 identical over 10 bases. Germline values: CDR1 SGHTA, CDR2 FQGNSA. The CDR3 spans 15 residues. The CDR3 protein is CASSLAGVRTGTQYF. The CDR3, as DNA: TGTGCCAGCAGCCTAGCGGGAGTGCGCACAGGTACGCAGTATTTT.

The rearrangement uses TRBV4-1 and TRBJ2-2, with TRBD2 identical over 10 bases. With 2 bases clipped from V and 3 bases from J, the junction kept 3 bases outside the gene matches. CDR1 is MGHRA, CDR2 YSYEKL, per germline. The CDR3 has 16 amino acids. In DNA form, the CDR3 reads TGCGCCAGCAGCCAACCCCTAGCGGGGGACACCGGGGAGCTGTTTTTT. It specifies CASSQPLAGDTGELFF.

This clonotype was detected many times. The chain uses TRBV9 and TRBJ1-6; possible D gene TRBD1, 5 bases. In germline, CDR1 is SGDLS, CDR2 YYNGEE. V was pared by 4 bases and J by 5 bases, with 13 bases between. There are 15 residues in the CDR3. CDR3 loop: CASSPTGGDNSPLHF. For the CDR3, the DNA is TGTGCCAGCAGCCCAACGGGAGGGGATAATTCACCCCTCCACTTT.

This clonotype occurred many times. This rearrangement joins TRBV10-3 to TRBJ2-1, with 8 bases identical to TRBD1. The CDR3 contains 15 residues. V lost 5 bases, J lost 2 bases, and 5 bases stayed unmatched. The germline V gene has CDR1 ENHRY and CDR2 SYGVKD. CDR3 amino acids: CAISPTGAPYNEQFF. In DNA, the CDR3 is TGTGCCATCAGTCCGACAGGGGCGCCCTACAATGAGCAGTTCTTC.

Ten or more counts support this clonotype. The chain uses TRBV6-5 and TRBJ2-2; a possible D gene is TRBD2 (5 bases). Germline CDR1 and CDR2: MNHEY and SVGAGI. Trimming cost V 6 bases and J 5 bases, with 16 bases left between them. The CDR3 is made up of 15 amino acids. CDR3 in amino acids: CASRTDSRMTGELFF. The CDR3 nucleotides are TGTGCCAGCAGGACGGACTCCCGGATGACCGGGGAGCTGTTTTTT.

This chain joins TRBV12-5 and TRBJ2-1; 14 bases are a match to TRBD2. The CDR3 totals 18 residues. The germline V gene has CDR1 LGHNT and CDR2 FRNRAP. J gave up 0 bases and V 5 bases, and 6 bases lay outside the gene matches. The CDR3 nucleotides are TGTGCTAGTGGTCCGGACGGGACTAGCGGGAGCTCCTACAATGAGCAGTTCTTC. Protein: CASGPDGTSGSSYNEQFF.

The sample holds a few counts of this clonotype. The rearrangement uses TRBV29-1 and TRBJ2-5, with 7 bases lining up with TRBD2. The CDR3 has 15 amino acids. Germline values: CDR1 SQVTM, CDR2 ANQGSEA. J lost 2 bases, V lost 3 bases, and 9 bases had no gene match. The CDR3 bases are TGCAGCGTTGAGGGGGGGGGGGAAAATCAAGAGACCCAGTACTTC. Translation gives CSVEGGGENQETQYF.

This clonotype turned up a few times. The gene calls are TRBV29-1 and TRBJ2-7; D perhaps matches TRBD1 (6 bases). Per the germline V gene, CDR1 is SQVTM and CDR2 is ANQGSEA. V lost 7 bases, J lost 5 bases, and 12 bases lay in between. The CDR3 spans 11 residues. The CDR3 sequence is CSGQRGNEQYF. The CDR3, as DNA: TGCAGCGGACAAAGGGGGAACGAGCAGTACTTC.

This clonotype was counted many times. V and J are TRBV6-1 and TRBJ2-7; TRBD1 aligns across 8 bases. The CDR3 contains 17 residues. Per the germline V gene, CDR1 is MNHNS and CDR2 is SASEGT. Trimming at V came to 7 bases and at J to 7 bases, leaving 21 bases not matched to a gene. The CDR3 nucleotides read TGTGCCAGCACTAAACGGGTGGGGACAGGAGTACGAGGGGAGCAGTACTTC. Translating gives CASTKRVGTGVRGEQYF.

This clonotype was seen at least ten times. V usage is TRBV7-9 and J usage is TRBJ2-7; D tentatively fits TRBD1 or TRBD2 (5 bases each). From germline, CDR1 is SEHNR and CDR2 FQNEAQ (reference sequence). V gave up 5 bases and J gave up 3 bases, with 17 bases separating them. The CDR3 has 15 residues. The CDR3 DNA sequence: TGTGCCAGCAGCGGGGCCGGGGCGAGTCTCTACGAGCAGTACTTC. It encodes CASSGAGASLYEQYF. The variable domain in full, completed from reference TRBV7-9 and TRBJ2-7, reads DTGVSQNPRHKITKRGQNVTFRCDPISEHNRLYWYRQTLGQGPEFLTYFQNEAQLEKSRLLSDRFSAERPKGSFSTLEIQRTEQGDSAMYLCASSGAGASLYEQYFGPGTRLTVT.

As for this clonotype: A much more abundant neighbour one base away suggests this may be a read error. This rearrangement joins TRBV28 to TRBJ2-1; D remains unclear. Trimming pared 6 bases from V and 5 bases from J, leaving 17 bases between. The CDR3 length is 15 residues. Per germline, CDR1 MDHEN and CDR2 SYDVKM. As DNA, the CDR3 is TGTGCCAGCAGCCCTCTCGAAAGGTTCGACAATGAGCAGTTCTTC. It is translated as CASSPLERFDNEQFF. Variable domain in full (rest from reference TRBV28 and TRBJ2-1): DVKVTQSSRYLVKRTGEKVFLECVQDMDHENMFWYRQDPGLGLRLIYFSYDVKMKEKGDIPEGYSVSREKKERFSLILESASTNQTSMYLCASSPLERFDNEQFFGPGTRLTVL.

This clonotype was recorded a few times. The chain has TRBV9 and TRBJ1-4, with D perhaps matching TRBD1 (5 bases). V lost 0 bases and J lost 3, with 9 bases in between. The CDR3 totals 15 residues. Looked up from germline, CDR1 is SGDLS and CDR2 is YYNGEE. The CDR3 DNA reads as TGTGCCAGCAGCGTAGGGGGGAGCGCTAATGAAAAACTGTTTTTT. Its translation is CASSVGGSANEKLFF.

This clonotype was recorded at least ten times. The chain employs TRBV19 and TRBJ2-3; the D gene is possibly TRBD2 (5 bases). There are 14 residues in the CDR3. Germline lookup yields CDR1 LNHDA and CDR2 SQIVND (reference sequence). Trimming pared 4 bases from V and 4 bases from J, leaving 12 bases between. The CDR3 sequence: CASSTGSVPDTQYF. CDR3 coding DNA: TGTGCCAGTAGTACGGGGAGTGTGCCAGATACGCAGTATTTT.

This clonotype was recorded at least ten times. V gene TRBV15 combines with J gene TRBJ1-1; no firm D call. The CDR3 length is 15 residues. V gave up 1 base and J gave up 5 bases, with 14 bases separating them. Germline lookup yields CDR1 LNHNV and CDR2 YYDKDF (reference sequence). CDR3 residues: CATSRGRAETTEAFF. CDR3 nucleotides: TGTGCCACCAGCAGAGGTAGGGCCGAAACAACTGAAGCTTTCTTT.

Many counts were recorded for this clonotype. The junction and the germline gene differ at one end; a read error may be behind it. The chain couples TRBV29-1 to TRBJ1-1; D is undetermined. This CDR3 has 13 residues. CDR1 is SQVTM and CDR2 is ANQGSEA in the germline V gene. The CDR3 DNA sequence: TGCAGCGTCGAAGCCGACTTTCCCACTGAAGCTTTCTTT. It codes for CSVEADFPTEAFF.

At least ten counts were recorded for this clonotype. This sequence joins TRBV6-1 and TRBJ2-7, with a weak D call TRBD2 (6 bases). V was cut by 3 bases and J by 0 bases, with 15 bases left in between. This CDR3 region has 16 residues. CDR1 and CDR2 (germline): MNHNS, SASEGT. The CDR3 bases are TGTGCCAGCAGTGAGCCGGCGGGGCTCGGCTCCTACGAGCAGTACTTC. Its translation is CASSEPAGLGSYEQYF.

This clonotype has just a few counts. The chain is built from TRBV14 and TRBJ1-6; D not resolved. Germline V lookup: CDR1 SGHDN, CDR2 FVKESK. There are 13 residues in the CDR3. V lost 3 bases, J lost 14 bases, and 14 bases lay in between. CDR3 loop: CASSQFPSGTLHF. The CDR3 nucleotides are TGTGCCAGCAGCCAGTTCCCTTCGGGAACCCTCCACTTT.

This clonotype was found many times. The rearrangement uses TRBV11-2 and TRBJ2-5, with D uncertain. The CDR3 is made up of 13 amino acids. Germline V gives CDR1 SGHAT, CDR2 FQNNGV. V lost 3 bases, J lost 5 bases, and 10 bases lay in between. CDR3 nucleotide sequence: TGTGCCAGCAGCTTGTCTGGGCATGAGACCCAGTACTTC. Amino acid sequence: CASSLSGHETQYF.

This clonotype has more than one count but fewer than ten. This CDR3 is CASSQFRYNEQFF. DNA for the CDR3: TGTGCCAGCAGCCAATTCCGGTACAATGAGCAGTTCTTC. This chain links TRBV4-2 with TRBJ2-1; no clear D. Trimming removed 2 bases at V and 4 bases at J, with 6 bases between. Germline values: CDR1 LGHNA, CDR2 YNFKEQ. This CDR3 has 13 amino acids.

This clonotype was counted only a few times. This chain joins TRBV6-1 and TRBJ1-5; D not certain. This CDR3 is 13 amino acids long. Trimming removed 7 bases at V and 3 bases at J, with 10 bases between. CDR1 and CDR2 from the germline V gene are MNHNS and SASEGT. CDR3 in amino acids: CASTQDLNQPQHF. The CDR3 region has the DNA TGTGCCAGCACCCAGGACCTCAATCAGCCCCAGCATTTT.

This clonotype was seen repeatedly, ten times or more. The chain is built from TRBV10-3 and TRBJ1-5; the D is unclear. V was cut by 6 bases and J by 5 bases, with 14 bases left in between. Per germline, CDR1 ENHRY and CDR2 SYGVKD. The CDR3 covers 14 residues. Here the CDR3 DNA reads TGTGCCATCAGCTCAAAGGGTGGAGATCAGCCCCAGCATTTT. It encodes CAISSKGGDQPQHF.

This clonotype was detected ten times or more. The J gene is TRBJ2-3, the V gene TRBV30; tentative D call: TRBD2 (5 bases). Trimming took 5 bases from V and 7 from J, leaving 13 bases between them. This CDR3 is built from 12 residues. In germline, CDR1 is GTSNPN, CDR2 SVGIG (reference sequence). CDR3 nucleotide sequence: TGTGCCTGGGGAGGCGGAGCGCATACGCAGTATTTT. It translates to CAWGGGAHTQYF.

This chain joins TRBV20-1 and TRBJ2-7; 8 bases agree with TRBD2. Germline loops: CDR1 DFQATT, CDR2 SNEGSKA (reference sequence). The CDR3 runs to 14 residues. With V trimmed by 6 bases and J by 0 bases, 7 bases remained unmatched. CDR3 nucleotides: TGCAGTGCCCGGGCTAGCGGGCTCTCCTACGAGCAGTACTTC. Translated, it gives CSARASGLSYEQYF.

This sequence joins TRBV19 and TRBJ2-7; 7 bases agree with TRBD1. Germline values: CDR1 LNHDA, CDR2 SQIVND (reference sequence). The CDR3 has 15 residues. Unmatched junction bases numbered 8, after V lost 3 bases and J lost 3 bases. This CDR3 is CASSIPGTAGYEQYF. In nucleotides, the CDR3 is TGTGCCAGTAGTATCCCCGGGACAGCTGGCTACGAGCAGTACTTC.

For this clonotype: A much more abundant neighbour one base away suggests this may be a read error. The chain combines TRBV7-2 with TRBJ2-7, with D possibly matching TRBD1 (7 bases). V was trimmed by 0 bases and J by 7 bases, leaving 10 bases between them. This CDR3 is built from 13 residues. The germline V gene encodes CDR1 SGHTA and CDR2 FQGNSA. The CDR3 spells CASSLAAGGEQYF. The CDR3 DNA reads as TGTGCCAGCAGCTTAGCAGCAGGGGGGGAGCAGTACTTC. The whole variable domain, remainder taken from reference TRBV7-2 and TRBJ2-7, is GAGVSQSPSNKVTEKGKDVELRCDPISGHTALYWYRQSLGQGLEFLIYFQGNSAPDKSGLPSDRFSAERTGGSVSTLTIQRTQQEDSAVYLCASSLAAGGEQYFGPGTRLTVT.

This clonotype occurred many times. The CDR3 nucleotides are TGTGCCAGCAGCAGTTGGGCGGCTATAGCGGTCGGGGAGCTGTTTTTT. It yields the protein CASSSWAAIAVGELFF. The chain employs TRBV6-1 and TRBJ2-2; maybe TRBD2 (6 bases). V lost 6 bases to trimming and J lost 7 bases, with 21 bases between them. Germline values: CDR1 MNHNS, CDR2 SASEGT. This CDR3 spans 16 amino acids.